This T cell receptor beta chain derives from a study of T cell responses to AZD1222 COVID-19 vaccine. Here immunoSEQ multiplex PCR was the method, and the copy in TCRdb shows in-frame clones only, minus some. The table records 90,000 to 150,000 clones, about nine tenths of them present only once. Trimming left V 8 bases short and J 11 bases short, with 21 bases between. Per the germline V gene, CDR1 is MNHEY and CDR2 is SMNVEV (reference sequence). The CDR3 length is 13 residues. Study conclusions and caveats: The donors showed a predominance of white British ancestry and of females, with possible underestimation of clonal diversity. Following two doses of AZD1222, Spike-specific TCR breadth and depth rose.

Second-dose groups at about 4 or about 12 weeks were pooled. This clone came up a few times. Its specificity is unknown. The chain links TRBV27 to TRBJ1-1; D perhaps matches TRBD1 (6 bases). Sequences were derived from peripheral blood, sampled 28 days after the second AZD1222 dose. This receptor was identified in an adult who received the AZD1222 COVID-19 vaccine. In DNA form, the CDR3 reads TGTGCCAGCGGGGGACACACGGGCCTCTCGGCTTTCTTT. Its translation is CASGGHTGLSAFF.